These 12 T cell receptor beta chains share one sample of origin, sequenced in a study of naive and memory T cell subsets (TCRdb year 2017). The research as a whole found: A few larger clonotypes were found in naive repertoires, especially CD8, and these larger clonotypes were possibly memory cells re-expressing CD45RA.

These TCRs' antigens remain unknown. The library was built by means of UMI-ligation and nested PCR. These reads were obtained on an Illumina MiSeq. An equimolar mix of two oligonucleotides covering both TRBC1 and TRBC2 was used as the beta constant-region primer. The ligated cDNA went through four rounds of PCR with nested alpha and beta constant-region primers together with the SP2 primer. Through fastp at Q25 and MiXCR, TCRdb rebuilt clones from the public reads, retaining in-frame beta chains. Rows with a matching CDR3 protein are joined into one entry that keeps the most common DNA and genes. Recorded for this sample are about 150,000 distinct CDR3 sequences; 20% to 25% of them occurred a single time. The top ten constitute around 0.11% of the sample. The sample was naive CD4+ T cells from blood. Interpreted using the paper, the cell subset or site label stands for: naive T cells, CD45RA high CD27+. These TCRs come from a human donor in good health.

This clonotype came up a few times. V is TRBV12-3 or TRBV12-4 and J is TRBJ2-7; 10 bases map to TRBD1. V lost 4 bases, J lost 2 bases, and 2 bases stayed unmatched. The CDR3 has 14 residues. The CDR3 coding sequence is TGTGCCAGCAGTTGGGGACAGGGGACCTACGAGCAGTACTTC. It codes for CASSWGQGTYEQYF.

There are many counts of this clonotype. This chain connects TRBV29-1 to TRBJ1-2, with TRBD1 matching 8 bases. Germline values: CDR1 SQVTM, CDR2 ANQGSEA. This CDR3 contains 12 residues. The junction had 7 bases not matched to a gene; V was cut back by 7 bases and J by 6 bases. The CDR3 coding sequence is TGCAGCGCCCTCACGGACAGGGATGGCTACACCTTC. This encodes CSALTDRDGYTF. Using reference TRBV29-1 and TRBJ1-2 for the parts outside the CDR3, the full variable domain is SAVISQKPSRDICQRGTSLTIQCQVDSQVTMMFWYRQQPGQSLTLIATANQGSEATYESGFVIDKFPISRPNLTFSTLTVSNMSPEDSSIYLCSALTDRDGYTFGSGTRLTVV.

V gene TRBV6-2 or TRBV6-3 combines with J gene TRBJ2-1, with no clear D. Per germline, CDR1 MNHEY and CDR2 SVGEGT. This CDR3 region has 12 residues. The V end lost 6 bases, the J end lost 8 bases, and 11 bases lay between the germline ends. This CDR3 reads CASRPDWDEQFF. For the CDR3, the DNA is TGTGCCAGCAGACCCGACTGGGATGAGCAGTTCTTC.

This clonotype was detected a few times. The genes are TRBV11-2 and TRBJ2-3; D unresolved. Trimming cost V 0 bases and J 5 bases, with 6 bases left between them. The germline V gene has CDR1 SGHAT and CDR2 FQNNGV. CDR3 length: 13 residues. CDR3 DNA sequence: TGTGCCAGCAGCTTAGATAGGGAAGATACGCAGTATTTT. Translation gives CASSLDREDTQYF.

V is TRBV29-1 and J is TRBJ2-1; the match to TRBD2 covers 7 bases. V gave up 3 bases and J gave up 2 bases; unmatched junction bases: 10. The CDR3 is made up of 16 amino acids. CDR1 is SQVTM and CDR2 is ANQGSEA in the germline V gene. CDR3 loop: CSVEGGMERPYNEQFF. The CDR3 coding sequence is TGCAGCGTTGAGGGAGGGATGGAACGGCCCTACAATGAGCAGTTCTTC.

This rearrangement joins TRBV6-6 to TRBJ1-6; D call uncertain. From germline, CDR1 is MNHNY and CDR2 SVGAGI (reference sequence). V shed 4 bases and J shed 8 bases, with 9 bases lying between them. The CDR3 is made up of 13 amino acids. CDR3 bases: TGTGCCAGCAGTTCCCTAACATATTCACCCCTCCACTTT. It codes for CASSSLTYSPLHF.

The CDR3 loop is CASRTGPVDTEAFF. The CDR3 DNA follows: TGTGCCAGCAGGACAGGTCCCGTTGACACTGAAGCTTTCTTT. The chain joins TRBV2 to TRBJ1-1; TRBD1 is a possible D gene (6 bases). The V end lost 6 bases, the J end lost 3 bases, and 14 bases lay between the germline ends. CDR1 and CDR2 (germline): SNHLY, FYNNEI. CDR3 size: 14 residues. Complete variable domain (other parts from reference TRBV2 and TRBJ1-1): EPEVTQTPSHQVTQMGQEVILRCVPISNHLYFYWYRQILGQKVEFLVSFYNNEISEKSEIFDDQFSVERPDGSNFTLKIRSTKLEDSAMYFCASRTGPVDTEAFFGQGTRLTVV.

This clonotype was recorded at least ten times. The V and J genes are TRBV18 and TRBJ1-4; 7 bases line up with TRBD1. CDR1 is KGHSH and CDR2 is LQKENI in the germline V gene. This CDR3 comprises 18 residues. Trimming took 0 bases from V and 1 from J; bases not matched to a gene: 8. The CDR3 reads CASSPPAGGIVTNEKLFF. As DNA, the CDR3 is TGTGCCAGCTCACCACCGGCAGGGGGAATTGTAACTAATGAAAAACTGTTTTTT.

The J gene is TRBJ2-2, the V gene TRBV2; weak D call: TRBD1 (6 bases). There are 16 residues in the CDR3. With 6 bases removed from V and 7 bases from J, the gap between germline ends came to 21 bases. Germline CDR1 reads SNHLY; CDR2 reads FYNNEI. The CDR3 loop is CASSPEQGSLGGELFF. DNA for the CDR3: TGTGCCAGCAGCCCCGAACAGGGTAGTCTTGGCGGGGAGCTGTTTTTT. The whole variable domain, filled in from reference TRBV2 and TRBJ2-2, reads EPEVTQTPSHQVTQMGQEVILRCVPISNHLYFYWYRQILGQKVEFLVSFYNNEISEKSEIFDDQFSVERPDGSNFTLKIRSTKLEDSAMYFCASSPEQGSLGGELFFGEGSRLTVL.

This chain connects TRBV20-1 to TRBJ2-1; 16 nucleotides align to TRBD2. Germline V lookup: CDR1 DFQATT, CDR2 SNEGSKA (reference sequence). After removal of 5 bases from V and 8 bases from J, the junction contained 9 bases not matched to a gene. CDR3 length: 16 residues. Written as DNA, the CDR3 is TGCAGTGCTGGGTCCGGGACTAGCGGGAGGGCCGATGAGCAGTTCTTC. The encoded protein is CSAGSGTSGRADEQFF.

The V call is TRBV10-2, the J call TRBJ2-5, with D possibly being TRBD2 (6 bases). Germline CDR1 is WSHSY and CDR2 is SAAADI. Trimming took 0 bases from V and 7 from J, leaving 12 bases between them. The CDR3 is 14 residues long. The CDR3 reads CASSESTTRGTQYF. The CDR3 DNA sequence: TGCGCCAGCAGTGAGTCAACCACGCGGGGGACCCAGTACTTC.

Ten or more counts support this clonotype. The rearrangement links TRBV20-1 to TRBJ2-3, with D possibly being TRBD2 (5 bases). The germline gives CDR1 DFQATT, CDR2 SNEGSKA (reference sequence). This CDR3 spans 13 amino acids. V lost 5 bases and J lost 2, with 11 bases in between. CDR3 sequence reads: CSALDSYTDTQYF. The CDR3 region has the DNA TGCAGTGCTCTGGACTCATACACAGATACGCAGTATTTT.